The rows below give T cell receptor beta chains drawn from one sample of a study of blood T cell repertoires in COVID-19. The repertoire was sequenced with immunoSEQ multiplex PCR; TCRdb's copy has only in-frame clones and lacks some. The sample carries 300,000 to 400,000 clones, 75% to 90% recorded once. Sequencing used PBMCs or T cells enriched from blood (not recorded which). The receptors were gathered from a man between 18 and 35 years old who had recovered from COVID-19. Both conserved end residues are part of each CDR3. D genes are given only for firm matches. The listing skips clone size in some rows; elsewhere it reads once, few, many or a size class.

>.|TRBV3-1/TRBV3-2|TRBJ1-4|.
CASSQTLDGEKLFF
TGTGCCAGCAGCCAAACCCTTGACGGGGAAAAACTGTTTTTT
>TRBD2|TRBV4-1|TRBJ2-5|once
CASSQDKRGPRETQYF
TGCGCCAGCAGCCAAGATAAGCGGGGACCCAGAGAGACCCAGTACTTC
>TRBD1|TRBV13|TRBJ2-3|.
CASSLKKTGGGFGTDTQYF
TGTGCCAGCAGCTTAAAGAAAACAGGGGGAGGTTTTGGCACAGATACGCAGTATTTT
>.|TRBV19|TRBJ1-2|.
CASEDYWGSNYGYTF
TGTGCCAGTGAGGACTATTGGGGCTCAAACTATGGCTACACCTTC
>.|TRBV10-3|TRBJ1-1|.
CAISVRGGFEAFF
TGTGCCATCAGTGTCCGGGGAGGCTTTGAAGCTTTCTTT
>TRBD1|TRBV5-5|TRBJ2-4|.
CASSSRQGRNVIQYF
TGTGCCAGCAGCTCCCGACAGGGGCGGAATGTCATTCAGTACTTC
>TRBD2|TRBV5-1|TRBJ2-7|.
CASSSIAGVEEQYF
TGCGCCAGCAGCTCAATAGCGGGAGTGGAAGAGCAGTACTTC
>TRBD1|TRBV18|TRBJ2-7|.
CASSPPPGQGAYEQYF
TGTGCCAGCTCGCCCCCCCCGGGACAGGGGGCGTACGAGCAGTACTTC
>TRBD1|TRBV19|TRBJ2-7|.
CASSTTGTVANEQYF
TGTGCCAGTAGTACAACCGGGACAGTTGCGAACGAGCAGTACTTC
>TRBD2|TRBV4-3|TRBJ2-7|.
CASSQEGAGAYEQYF
TGCGCCAGCAGCCAAGAAGGAGCGGGGGCCTACGAGCAGTACTTC
>TRBD1|TRBV9|TRBJ1-4|.
CASSVAPGGGTNEKLFF
TGTGCCAGCAGCGTAGCGCCAGGGGGAGGCACTAATGAAAAACTGTTTTTT
>TRBD2|TRBV5-1|TRBJ2-7|once
CASSPNPSGSYEQYF
TGCGCCAGCAGCCCCAACCCTAGCGGGAGCTACGAGCAGTACTTC
>.|TRBV5-6|TRBJ2-2|.
CASSGADRLTTGELFF
TGTGCCAGCAGCGGGGCGGACCGGCTTACCACCGGGGAGCTGTTTTTT
>.|TRBV7-9|TRBJ1-4|once
CASSFFAGVDGEKLFF
TGTGCCAGCAGCTTTTTCGCGGGGGTAGACGGTGAAAAACTGTTTTTT
>.|TRBV5-1|TRBJ2-1|.
CASSLGSSGTGGIYNEQFF
TGCGCCAGCAGCTTGGGGAGTTCTGGGACGGGGGGCATTTACAATGAGCAGTTCTTC
>TRBD1|TRBV18|TRBJ2-2|.
CASSPQADRDTGELFF
TGTGCCAGCTCACCACAGGCAGACAGGGACACCGGGGAGCTGTTTTTT
>.|TRBV7-3|TRBJ1-2|.
CASSLQGNGYGGYTF
TGTGCCAGCAGCTTACAGGGGAATGGATACGGTGGCTACACCTTC
>.|TRBV7-2|TRBJ1-6|.
CASSLGEGNSPLHF
TGTGCCAGCAGCTTAGGGGAGGGTAATTCACCCCTCCACTTT
>.|TRBV7-9|TRBJ2-3|.
CASSQGPGDTQYF
TGTGCCAGCAGCCAAGGCCCGGGGGATACGCAGTATTTT
>TRBD1|TRBV30|TRBJ1-5|.
CAWSGGQSSNQPQHF
TGTGCCTGGAGTGGGGGACAGTCTAGCAATCAGCCCCAGCATTTT
>.|TRBV7-9|TRBJ1-5|.
CASSEDGKGSNQPQHF
TGTGCCAGCAGCGAGGACGGCAAGGGGAGCAATCAGCCCCAGCATTTT
>.|TRBV30|TRBJ2-7|.
CAWSGIADTYEQYF
TGTGCCTGGAGCGGAATAGCGGATACCTACGAGCAGTACTTC
>TRBD1|TRBV7-6|TRBJ2-1|.
CASSLGQVNEQFF
TGTGCCAGCAGCTTGGGACAGGTCAATGAGCAGTTCTTC
>TRBD1|TRBV18|TRBJ1-4|.
CASSPSTGGGEKLFF
TGTGCCAGCTCACCCTCGACAGGGGGAGGTGAAAAACTGTTTTTT
>TRBD2|TRBV12-5|TRBJ2-1|.
CASRLAVNNEQFF
TGTGCTAGTCGACTAGCGGTAAACAATGAGCAGTTCTTC
>TRBD2|TRBV25-1|TRBJ2-1|.
CASSGTSGNEQFF
TGTGCCAGCAGTGGGACTAGCGGCAATGAGCAGTTCTTC
>TRBD2|TRBV7-9|TRBJ2-5|.
CASSDGLAGGRQETQYF
TGTGCCAGCAGCGACGGTCTAGCGGGAGGGCGACAAGAGACCCAGTACTTC
>.|TRBV13|TRBJ1-1|.
CASSHRKQGSTEAFF
TGTGCCAGCAGCCACCGTAAACAGGGATCCACTGAAGCTTTCTTT
>.|TRBV9|TRBJ1-1|once
CASSVDSLNTEAFF
TGTGCCAGCAGCGTCGACAGCTTGAACACTGAAGCTTTCTTT
>TRBD1|TRBV18|TRBJ2-7|.
CASKRDRVGEQYF
TGTGCCAGCAAGCGGGACAGGGTGGGCGAGCAGTACTTC
>.|TRBV11-3|TRBJ2-3|.
CASSLAGGYGDTQYF
TGTGCCAGCAGCTTGGCAGGGGGGTATGGGGATACGCAGTATTTT
>.|TRBV30|TRBJ1-2|.
CAATGVGDGYTF
TGTGCCGCGACCGGAGTCGGTGATGGCTACACCTTC
>TRBD1|TRBV4-1|TRBJ1-5|.
CASSQDGTGRNQPQHF
TGCGCCAGCAGCCAAGATGGGACAGGAAGAAATCAGCCCCAGCATTTT
>TRBD1|TRBV2|TRBJ2-7|.
CASRPDRDEQYF
TGTGCCAGCAGACCCGACAGGGACGAGCAGTACTTC
>.|TRBV27|TRBJ2-7|.
CASFAGAVYEQYF
TGTGCCAGCTTTGCAGGGGCGGTGTACGAGCAGTACTTC
>.|TRBV7-6|TRBJ1-2|.
CASSLGAGGGYTF
TGTGCCAGCAGCTTAGGCGCCGGGGGAGGCTACACCTTC
>TRBD2|TRBV6-6|TRBJ2-7|.
CASSPRLTSGVSYEQYF
TGTGCCAGCAGTCCAAGACTTACTAGCGGGGTATCCTACGAGCAGTACTTC
>.|TRBV12-3/TRBV12-4|TRBJ1-2|once
CASSLTPSYTF
TGTGCCAGCAGTTTAACCCCTAGCTACACCTTC
>TRBD1|TRBV27|TRBJ1-1|.
CASSTNRGGGTEAFF
TGTGCCAGCAGTACTAACAGGGGAGGCGGCACTGAAGCTTTCTTT
>TRBD2|TRBV6-5|TRBJ2-7|.
CASSYSGGDPYEQYF
TGTGCCAGCAGTTACTCGGGAGGGGATCCCTACGAGCAGTACTTC
>TRBD2|TRBV4-2|TRBJ2-2|.
CASSQLAGSNTGELFF
TGTGCCAGCAGCCAATTAGCGGGGTCGAACACCGGGGAGCTGTTTTTT
>.|TRBV5-4|TRBJ2-7|.
CASSFINARGGYEQYF
TGTGCCAGCAGCTTTATTAATGCGAGGGGGGGTTACGAGCAGTACTTC
>.|TRBV4-1|TRBJ2-3|.
CASSQGTEATDTQYF
TGCGCCAGCAGCCAAGGGACAGAGGCAACAGATACGCAGTATTTT
>.|TRBV5-6|TRBJ2-7|.
CASSLVGGTYEQYF
TGTGCCAGCAGCTTGGTCGGCGGGACCTACGAGCAGTACTTC
>TRBD2|TRBV18|TRBJ2-7|.
CASSSFSGSLDEQYF
TGTGCCAGCTCATCCTTTAGCGGGAGTCTAGACGAGCAGTACTTC
>TRBD1|TRBV7-9|TRBJ2-2|.
CASSLEATGTGELFF
TGTGCCAGCAGCTTAGAGGCGACAGGGACCGGGGAGCTGTTTTTT
>TRBD2|TRBV6-2/TRBV6-3|TRBJ2-3|.
CASSLYSGGAGDTQYF
TGTGCCAGCAGTTTATATAGCGGGGGGGCGGGAGATACGCAGTATTTT
>.|TRBV2|TRBJ1-1|once
CASRGGLSTEAFF
TGTGCCAGCCGAGGGGGATTGAGCACTGAAGCTTTCTTT
>TRBD2|TRBV12-5|TRBJ2-3|.
CASGTTGLAGEEQYF
TGTGCTAGTGGTACTACGGGGCTAGCGGGAGAAGAGCAGTATTTT
>TRBD2|TRBV30|TRBJ2-4|.
CAWSRLAGFAKNIQYF
TGTGCCTGGTCCCGACTAGCGGGATTCGCCAAAAACATTCAGTACTTC
>TRBD1|TRBV10-2|TRBJ1-6|.
CASSGQGWDSPLHF
TGCGCCAGCAGTGGACAGGGGTGGGATTCACCCCTCCACTTT
>.|TRBV30|TRBJ1-2|.
CAWTPWTYGYTF
TGTGCCTGGACCCCCTGGACATATGGCTACACCTTC
>.|TRBV18|TRBJ1-5|once
CASSPGLSNQPQHF
TGTGCCAGCTCACCAGGACTTAGCAATCAGCCCCAGCATTTT
>TRBD1|TRBV28|TRBJ1-1|.
CASSGQGDTEAFF
TGTGCCAGCAGTGGACAGGGGGACACTGAAGCTTTCTTT
>TRBD2|TRBV5-1|TRBJ2-5|.
CASSLMTSGSETQYF
TGCGCCAGCAGCCTGATGACTAGCGGGAGTGAGACCCAGTACTTC